Presented here are 30 T cell receptor beta chains from one specimen sequenced in a study of blood T cells in healthy people across ages. Primed by a sample-barcoded 5' primer and a J-beta primer mix, a second PCR proceeded for about 6 to 12 cycles. TCRdb re-derived calls from the 5' RACE reads in MiXCR, one entry per CDR3 protein. The sample lists some 900,000 distinct CDR3 sequences, more than 25% seen once, with approximately 15% in the top ten. The sequenced sample was blood. The receptor set was obtained from a woman older than 75 in good health.

This clonotype has ten or more counts. The chain has TRBV24-1 and TRBJ2-7, with D perhaps given as TRBD1 or TRBD2 (5 bases each). CDR3 size: 13 residues. Germline CDR1 reads KGHDR; CDR2 reads SFDVKD. The ends were cut back, 9 bases at V and 0 bases at J, with 11 bases in the middle. The chain's CDR3 is CATQAGSSYEQYF. The DNA for the CDR3 is TGTGCCACCCAAGCAGGGAGCTCCTACGAGCAGTACTTC.

This clonotype was seen a handful of times. Its ends do not fully match the called genes, so a read error is possible. The genes are TRBV7-9 and TRBJ2-7; 7 nucleotides match TRBD1. The J call may be faulty, since TRBJ2-5 better matches the DNA end. Germline CDR1 reads SEHNR; CDR2 reads FQNEAQ (reference sequence). The CDR3 runs to 13 residues. The CDR3 region is CAGSLGTVETQYF. The CDR3 bases are TGTGCCGGCAGCTTAGGGACAGTGGAGACCCAGTACTTC.

This clonotype was detected many times. This chain links TRBV9 with TRBJ2-7; 10 bases are shared with TRBD2. The CDR3 runs 16 residues. CDR1 and CDR2 (germline): SGDLS, YYNGEE. Trimming removed 0 bases from V and 2 bases from J; junction bases left unmatched: 5. CDR3 DNA: TGTGCCAGCAGCGTAGGCCCTAGCGGGGGACCCTACGAGCAGTACTTC. Its protein is CASSVGPSGGPYEQYF. Full variable domain (rest looked up from reference TRBV9 and TRBJ2-7): DSGVTQTPKHLITATGQRVTLRCSPRSGDLSVYWYQQSLDQGLQFLIQYYNGEERAKGNILERFSAQQFPDLHSELNLSSLELGDSALYFCASSVGPSGGPYEQYFGPGTRLTVT.

This clonotype showed up many times. The chain carries TRBV6-1 and TRBJ2-7; D tentatively reads TRBD1 or TRBD2 (5 bases each). CDR3 size: 18 residues. Germline-derived CDR1 and CDR2 are MNHNS and SASEGT. Trimming stripped 6 bases from V and 2 bases from J, with 26 bases between. CDR3 DNA: TGTGCCAGCAGGCCTGGAAGGGGAGTAGGGACCGCAACCTACGAGCAGTACTTC. Translation gives CASRPGRGVGTATYEQYF.

This clonotype was observed at least ten times. J is TRBJ2-5 and V is TRBV7-2; no clear D. V was trimmed by 2 bases and J by 3 bases, leaving 7 bases between them. Germline loops: CDR1 SGHTA, CDR2 FQGNSA. The CDR3 is 13 residues long. The CDR3, as DNA: TGTGCCAGCAGCTTAACTCAAAAAGAGACCCAGTACTTC. This translates into CASSLTQKETQYF.

This clonotype was observed many times. The V and J genes are TRBV20-1 and TRBJ1-2, with a possible D match to TRBD1 (5 bases). The CDR3 covers 12 residues. Germline V CDR1 and CDR2: DFQATT, SNEGSKA (reference sequence). V shed 6 bases and J shed 8 bases, with 16 bases lying between them. The CDR3 coding sequence is TGCAGTGCCAGGGCTAGATTCGGGGGCTACACCTTC. As protein: CSARARFGGYTF.

The count of this clonotype is one. No conserved phenylalanine or tryptophan ends this CDR3, so it is likely a read error. The DNA is omitted, as the CDR3 cannot be located on it reliably, and the CDR3 follows TCRdb's listing. The gene calls are TRBV12-3 or TRBV12-4 and TRBJ2-3; the D segment call TRBD1 is taken from the table without a DNA check. The length of the CDR3 is 16 amino acids, counting both ends. CDR3: CASSWGSPLSTDAEYS.

V and J are TRBV7-2 and TRBJ2-3, with TRBD2 as a possible D gene (6 bases). CDR1 SGHTA and CDR2 FQGNSA come from the germline V gene. V lost 5 bases to trimming and J lost 3 bases, with 24 bases between them. The CDR3 totals 18 residues. As DNA, the CDR3 is TGTGCCAGCAGCCCCCGTCGGGTGGTCAGGGAGGAGACAGATACGCAGTATTTT. Protein sequence: CASSPRRVVREETDTQYF.

The rearrangement uses TRBV4-2 and TRBJ2-1; D is perhaps TRBD2 (5 bases). The CDR3 is made up of 15 amino acids. Trimming left V 8 bases short and J 9 bases short, with 23 bases between. Per the germline V gene, CDR1 is LGHNA and CDR2 is YNFKEQ. The CDR3 region has the DNA TGTGCCAGCGGACTTAAGAGCCTTTCTGGCGGTGAGCAGTTCTTC. Protein product: CASGLKSLSGGEQFF.

The chain links TRBV6-2 or TRBV6-3 to TRBJ1-1; the D gene is possibly TRBD1 (6 bases). The CDR3 spans 15 residues. The V gene lost 2 bases and the J gene lost 1 base, with 11 bases spanning the gap. Per germline, CDR1 MNHEY and CDR2 SVGEGT. CDR3: CASSYLQGRNTEAFF. DNA for the CDR3: TGTGCCAGCAGTTACCTGCAGGGGAGGAACACTGAAGCTTTCTTT.

This clonotype was seen ten or more times. The chain carries TRBV6-2 or TRBV6-3 and TRBJ2-7; possibly TRBD1 for D (5 bases). The CDR3 totals 16 residues. Germline values: CDR1 MNHEY, CDR2 SVGEGT. The ends were cut back, 2 bases at V and 2 bases at J, with 16 bases in the middle. This CDR3 is CASSYGIWTHTYEQYF. CDR3 nucleotide sequence: TGTGCCAGCAGTTACGGGATTTGGACACACACCTACGAGCAGTACTTC.

Turning to this clonotype: It may be a read error: a sequence one base away is much more abundant. The V call is TRBV11-2, the J call TRBJ2-1; 9 bases agree with TRBD1. The DNA end is more similar to TRBJ2-7, so the J call may be wrong. Germline CDR1 and CDR2: SGHAT and FQNNGV. The CDR3 runs 16 residues. The CDR3 DNA sequence: TGTGCCAGCAGCCAGCCGGGACAGGGACTCTACAATGAGCAGTACTTC. Translation: CASSQPGQGLYNEQYF.

A word on this clonotype: A much larger clone sits a single nucleotide away, making a read error possible. The chain recombines TRBV5-5 with TRBJ1-2; possibly TRBD1 for D (6 bases). There are 14 residues in the CDR3. The V end was cut by 3 bases, the J end by 9 bases, with 18 bases between. The germline V gene has CDR1 SGHKS and CDR2 YYEKEE (reference sequence). The CDR3 loop reads CASSWDTGRSSYTF. CDR3 bases: TGTGCCAGCAGCTGGGATACAGGGCGTTCTAGCTACACCTTC.

This clonotype was detected many times. V is TRBV20-1 and J is TRBJ2-5; D is uncertain. Germline lookup yields CDR1 DFQATT and CDR2 SNEGSKA (reference sequence). This CDR3 comprises 16 residues. V was clipped by 1 base and J by 5 bases, with 20 bases between them. The CDR3 loop is CSARATVRTLGETQYF. Written as DNA, the CDR3 is TGCAGTGCTAGAGCTACCGTTAGGACCCTAGGGGAGACCCAGTACTTC.

The chain uses TRBV14 and TRBJ2-3; no definite D call. The CDR3 extends over 15 amino acids. The V end lost 1 base, the J end lost 1 base, and 9 bases lay between the germline ends. Per the germline V gene, CDR1 is SGHDN and CDR2 is FVKESK. CDR3 bases: TGTGCCAGCAGCCAAGTCGTATTTGGCACAGATACGCAGTATTTT. The encoded protein is CASSQVVFGTDTQYF.

This clonotype was seen at least ten times. The chain is built from TRBV20-1 and TRBJ1-5, with 9 bases aligning to TRBD1. V lost 6 bases to trimming and J lost 4 bases; unmatched junction nucleotides: 7. There are 14 residues in the CDR3. From germline, CDR1 is DFQATT and CDR2 SNEGSKA (reference sequence). CDR3 protein: CSALGTGKNQPQHF. The DNA for the CDR3 is TGCAGTGCCCTGGGGACAGGGAAAAATCAGCCCCAGCATTTT.

The sample holds a few counts of this clonotype. A read error is possible here, since a much larger clone lies one base away. Written as DNA, the CDR3 is TGTGCCAGCTCATCGCAGGGGGCGGCGGGGGCCAACGTCCGGACTTTC. As protein: CASSSQGAAGANVRTF. The chain joins TRBV18 to TRBJ2-6; a possible D gene is TRBD1 (8 bases). There are 16 residues in the CDR3. Germline V gene data show CDR1 as KGHSH and CDR2 as LQKENI.

There are many counts of this clonotype. The chain uses TRBV6-2 or TRBV6-3 and TRBJ2-7, with D possibly being TRBD2 (6 bases). Per the germline V gene, CDR1 is MNHEY and CDR2 is SVGEGT. The CDR3 is 11 amino acids. Trimming took off 6 bases at V and 8 bases at J, with 11 bases between the two ends. CDR3 DNA: TGTGCCAGCAGGGCGGGGACGAAGCAGTACTTC. Its protein product is CASRAGTKQYF.

This clonotype was recorded many times. The rearrangement uses TRBV7-2 and TRBJ2-1; 11 positions match TRBD2. V lost 4 bases and J lost 8; bases outside the gene matches: 7. The CDR3 sequence is 15 residues long. The germline V gene has CDR1 SGHTA and CDR2 FQGNSA. The CDR3 bases are TGTGCCAGCAGCTCCCGACTAGCGGGGTTATATGAGCAGTTCTTC. Protein sequence: CASSSRLAGLYEQFF.

The table lists this clonotype with a count of one. The V gene is TRBV12-3 or TRBV12-4, the J gene TRBJ2-7; 9 positions agree with TRBD1. V was clipped by 6 bases and J by 0 bases; unmatched bases: 9. This CDR3 has 16 amino acids. The CDR3, as DNA: TGTGCCAGCAGCCCCAACAGGGGGCTGAGCTCCTACGAGCAGTACTTC. It translates to CASSPNRGLSSYEQYF.

The sample holds a few counts of this clonotype. The gene calls are TRBV13 and TRBJ1-1; perhaps TRBD1 as D (6 bases). Per the germline V gene, CDR1 is PRHDT and CDR2 is FYEKMQ (reference sequence). The length of the CDR3 is 17 residues. Trimming removed 3 bases at V and 1 base at J, with 18 bases between. The CDR3 spells CASSFGGAVEWNTEAFF. CDR3 bases: TGTGCCAGCAGCTTCGGGGGCGCGGTGGAATGGAACACTGAAGCTTTCTTT.

This clonotype has ten or more counts. This chain uses TRBV5-5 with TRBJ1-6, with D unresolved. This CDR3 comprises 14 residues. Germline V gene data show CDR1 as SGHKS and CDR2 as YYEKEE (reference sequence). V dropped 4 bases and J dropped 6 bases, with 11 bases sitting between them. CDR3 in DNA: TGTGCCAGCAGCCGGGATCACGGTAATTCACCCCTCCACTTT. Amino acids: CASSRDHGNSPLHF. The whole variable domain, filled in from reference TRBV5-5 and TRBJ1-6, reads DAGVTQSPTHLIKTRGQQVTLRCSPISGHKSVSWYQQVLGQGPQFIFQYYEKEERGRGNFPDRFSARQFPNYSSELNVNALLLGDSALYLCASSRDHGNSPLHFGNGTRLTVT.

The chain employs TRBV7-2 and TRBJ2-1, with D perhaps matching TRBD1 or TRBD2 (6 bases each). Between the trimmed V and J ends, which lost 5 bases and 10 bases, there was a span of 15 bases. The CDR3 is 13 residues long. The germline CDR1 and CDR2 sequences are SGHTA and FQGNSA. The CDR3 DNA reads as TGTGCCAGCAGCCTAGGACGGGGGACAGAGCAGTTCTTC. It encodes CASSLGRGTEQFF.

On this clonotype itself: A much larger clone sits a single nucleotide away, making a read error possible. The chain joins TRBV27 to TRBJ2-2; 16 bases agree with TRBD2. Germline CDR1 MNHEY, CDR2 SMNVEV (reference sequence). The CDR3 extends over 16 amino acids. The CDR3 loop is CASSTGLAGGSGERFF. DNA of the CDR3: TGTGCCAGCAGCACGGGACTAGCGGGGGGGTCCGGGGAGCGGTTTTTT.

This clonotype has more than one count but fewer than ten. The V call is TRBV28, the J call TRBJ1-1; TRBD1 matches 10 bases. Germline V gene data show CDR1 as MDHEN and CDR2 as SYDVKM. This CDR3 spans 14 amino acids. After removal of 2 bases from V and 10 bases from J, the junction contained 7 bases not matched to a gene. The CDR3 is CASSLGSRDRGAFF. The CDR3, as DNA: TGTGCCAGCAGTTTAGGGTCCCGGGACAGGGGAGCTTTCTTT.

This clonotype has just a few counts. The rearrangement joins TRBV6-2 or TRBV6-3 to TRBJ1-1; D is possibly TRBD1 (5 bases). V was clipped by 4 bases and J by 6 bases, with 15 bases between them. The CDR3 contains 14 residues. Germline V gene data show CDR1 as MNHEY and CDR2 as SVGEGT. The CDR3 DNA follows: TGTGCCAGCAGTTCCTATTCGACAGTCCCTGAAGCTTTCTTT. Protein sequence: CASSSYSTVPEAFF.

V is TRBV11-2 and J is TRBJ2-3; 16 positions match TRBD2. Per the germline V gene, CDR1 is SGHAT and CDR2 is FQNNGV. Unmatched junction bases numbered 9, after V lost 5 bases and J lost 7 bases. CDR3 length: 17 residues. CDR3 coding DNA: TGTGCCAGCAGCCTCGGGGGACTAGCGGGGGGGCGGAATACGCAGTATTTT. Its translation is CASSLGGLAGGRNTQYF.

Comments on this clonotype: A read error may explain this, as a much larger clone is one base away. The chain is built from TRBV6-2 or TRBV6-3 and TRBJ1-5; D remains unclear. Germline V gene sequence: CDR1 MNHEY, CDR2 SVGEGT. V lost 8 bases and J lost 4, with 18 bases in between. The CDR3 spans 15 residues. Written as DNA, the CDR3 is TGTGCCAGCGGAGAGCTGATTATCCCGAATCAGCCCCAGCATTTT. Translation: CASGELIIPNQPQHF.

This clonotype has just one count. CDR3 coding DNA: TGCGCCAGCAGTGAGGCGGACAGGTACTACACCGGGGAGCTGTTTTTT. It yields the protein CASSEADRYYTGELFF. This chain joins TRBV10-2 and TRBJ2-2, with 7 bases identical to TRBD1. The CDR3 has 16 amino acids. V shed 2 bases, J shed 3 bases, and the junction held 6 bases outside the gene matches. Germline V lookup: CDR1 WSHSY, CDR2 SAAADI.

The chain links TRBV12-3 or TRBV12-4 to TRBJ1-4, with D maybe TRBD1 (5 bases). The CDR3 is made up of 14 amino acids. The V end lost 5 bases, the J end lost 2 bases, and 9 bases lay between the germline ends. CDR3 sequence reads: CASSLRVTNEKLFF. The CDR3 DNA reads TGTGCCAGCAGTCTCAGGGTCACTAATGAAAAACTGTTTTTT.